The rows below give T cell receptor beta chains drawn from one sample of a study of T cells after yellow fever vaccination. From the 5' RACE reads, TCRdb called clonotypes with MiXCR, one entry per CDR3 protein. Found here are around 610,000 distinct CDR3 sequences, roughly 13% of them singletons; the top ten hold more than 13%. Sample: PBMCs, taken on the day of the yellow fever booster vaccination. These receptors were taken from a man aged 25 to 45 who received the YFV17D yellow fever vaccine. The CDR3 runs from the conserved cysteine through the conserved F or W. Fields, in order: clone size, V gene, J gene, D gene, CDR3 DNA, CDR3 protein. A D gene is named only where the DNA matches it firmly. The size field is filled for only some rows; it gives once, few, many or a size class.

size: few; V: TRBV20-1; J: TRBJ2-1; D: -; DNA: TGCAGTGCTAGAGTTGGGGACTCCTACAATGAGCAGTTCTTC; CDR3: CSARVGDSYNEQFF
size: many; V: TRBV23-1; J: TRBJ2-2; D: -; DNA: TGCGCCAGCAAACTTAGCACCGGGGAGCTGTTTTTT; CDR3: CASKLSTGELFF
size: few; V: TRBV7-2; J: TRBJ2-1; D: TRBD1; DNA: TGTGCCAGCAGCGCGGACAGGGGGGTGTGGGCTGAGCAGTTCTTC; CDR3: CASSADRGVWAEQFF
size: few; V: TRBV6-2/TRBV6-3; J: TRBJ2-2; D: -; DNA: TGTGCCAGTTTAGGGGCTCGCAACAGGAACACCGGGGAGCTGTTTTTT; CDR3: CASLGARNRNTGELFF
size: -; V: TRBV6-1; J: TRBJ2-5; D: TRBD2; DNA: TGTGCCAGCAGCCAAGGACTAGCGGGAACACAAGAGACCCAGTACTTC; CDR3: CASSQGLAGTQETQYF
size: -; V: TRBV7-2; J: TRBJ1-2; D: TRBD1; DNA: TGTGCCAGCAGCCCGAGGGACAGGCCCCCAAACTTC; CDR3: CASSPRDRPPNF
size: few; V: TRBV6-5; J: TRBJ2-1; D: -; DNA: TGTGCCAGCAGTTACTACCATGACGCATACAATGAGCAGTTCTTC; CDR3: CASSYYHDAYNEQFF
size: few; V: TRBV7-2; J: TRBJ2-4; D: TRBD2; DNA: TGTGCCAGCAGCCAGACTAGCGGCTTAGCCAAAAACATTCAGTACTTC; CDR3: CASSQTSGLAKNIQYF
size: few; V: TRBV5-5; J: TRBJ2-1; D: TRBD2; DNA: TGTGCCAGCAGCTTGGATGGGACTAGCGGGAGGGCCGCTTTCTTC; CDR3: CASSLDGTSGRAAFF
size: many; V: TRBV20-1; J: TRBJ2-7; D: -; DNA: TGCAGTGCACCCGGGCTAATAAACTACGAGCAGTACTTC; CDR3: CSAPGLINYEQYF